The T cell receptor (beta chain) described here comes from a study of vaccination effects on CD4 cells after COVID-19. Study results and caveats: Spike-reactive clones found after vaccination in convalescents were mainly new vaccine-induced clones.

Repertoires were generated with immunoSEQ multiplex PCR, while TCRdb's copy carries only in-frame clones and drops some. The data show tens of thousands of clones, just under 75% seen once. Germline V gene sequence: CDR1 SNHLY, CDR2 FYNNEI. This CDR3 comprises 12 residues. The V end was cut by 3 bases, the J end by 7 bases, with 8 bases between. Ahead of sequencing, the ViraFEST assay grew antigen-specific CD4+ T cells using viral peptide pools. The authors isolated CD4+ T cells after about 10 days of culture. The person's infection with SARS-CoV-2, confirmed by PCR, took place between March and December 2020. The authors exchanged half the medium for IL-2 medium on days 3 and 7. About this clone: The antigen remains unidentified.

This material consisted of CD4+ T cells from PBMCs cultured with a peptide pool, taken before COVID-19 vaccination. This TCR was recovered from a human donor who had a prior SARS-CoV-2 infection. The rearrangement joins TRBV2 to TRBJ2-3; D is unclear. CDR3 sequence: CASSDRSNTQYF. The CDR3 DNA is TGTGCCAGCAGTGACCGCTCGAATACGCAGTATTTT.